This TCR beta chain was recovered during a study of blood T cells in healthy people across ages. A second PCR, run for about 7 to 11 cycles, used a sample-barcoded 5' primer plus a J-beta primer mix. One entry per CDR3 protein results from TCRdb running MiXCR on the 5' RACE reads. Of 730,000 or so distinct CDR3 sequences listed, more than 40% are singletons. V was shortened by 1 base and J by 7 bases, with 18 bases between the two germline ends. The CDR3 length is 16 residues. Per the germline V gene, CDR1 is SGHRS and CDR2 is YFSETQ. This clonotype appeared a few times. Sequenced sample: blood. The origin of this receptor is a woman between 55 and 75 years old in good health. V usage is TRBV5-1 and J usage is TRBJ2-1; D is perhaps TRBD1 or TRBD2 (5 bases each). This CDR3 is CASSLSTPGAPNEQFF. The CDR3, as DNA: TGCGCCAGCAGCTTGAGCACTCCCGGGGCCCCAAATGAGCAGTTCTTC.